This entry describes one TCR beta chain. This receptor's antigen is unknown. No much larger clone exists at a distance of one base, and base qualities are not known. This sample is drawn from a study of blood T cell repertoires in COVID-19 (dated by TCRdb to the early 2020s). About the full investigation: Samples from collaborators originated in the United States, Italy and Spain and spanned both the acute and convalescent phases of COVID-19. The material from the prospective study consisted of cDNA or gDNA derived from T cells, B-cell-depleted T cells, or PBMCs. Deeply sampled blood TCRbeta repertoires from subjects exposed to, actively infected with, or recovered from COVID-19 were included in the dataset. The repertoires were made available in a free public database intended to serve as a resource for research on the immune response to SARS-CoV-2. The samples were drawn from two sources: the first 160 participants of the ongoing ImmuneRACE study, and 950 to 1,500 subjects contributed by 6 global collaborators. The sample metadata nearly always contained a de-identified subject ID, COVID-19 status, age in years and sex. Where available, HLA class I and class II types were obtained from metadata supplied by the sample provider rather than from assay-based typing.

The CDR3 numbers 18 residues from cysteine through phenylalanine. Of the read, only the CDR3 DNA is kept; its 54 bases are in frame from base 1. The V and J ends are trimmed by 1 base and 0 bases, leaving 14 bases between them. The germline V gene supplies CDR1 SGDLS and CDR2 YYNGEE. Collaborating institutions collected whole blood in K2EDTA tubes following their own protocols. Collaborator samples were shipped for TCRbeta analysis as frozen whole blood, isolated PBMCs, or DNA extracted from either sample type. TCRbeta CDR3 regions were amplified from genomic DNA by means of the immunoSEQ Assay, a bias-controlled multiplex PCR. The study's own analysis went as follows. The number of nucleated cells in each sample was estimated by amplification of reference gene primers within the assay. To quantify the absolute abundance of each unique TCRbeta CDR3 rearrangement, sequence reads were collapsed and filtered. For each sample, productive Simpson clonality was calculated as the square root of Simpson's diversity index over productive rearrangements. TCRdb limited this immuneACCESS table to in-frame rearrangements with V and J called. A share of clones is missing; checked studies link under half to unresolved V genes, and the rest is unexplained. V and J calls and clone size are copied from that table; D and trimming were computed from the DNA. The table for this sample lists more than 130,000 clones; about 80% of them were counted only once. Together, the top ten hold approximately 6.6% of the sample.

Summary of the overall study and its limitations: The amount of clinical and demographic metadata varied by source and participant and was provided uncurated.

Sequenced: peripheral blood. This receptor was taken from a human donor in a cohort sampled during active COVID-19. The chain is made from TRBV9 and TRBJ2-6, and TRBD1 may be the D gene, going by 6 matching bases. The CDR3 reads CASSVYGTTSSGANVLTF. Read as DNA, the sequence is TGTGCCAGCAGCGTATACGGGACAACCAGCTCTGGGGCCAACGTCCTGACTTTC.